The next 9 T cell receptor beta chains were all read from a single sample in a study of cytomegalovirus exposure and HLA in healthy donors. The primer mix had 60 Vbeta and 13 Jbeta primers. TCRdb's table, derived via immunoSEQ multiplex PCR, lists solely in-frame clones and lacks some. The sample carries over 100,000 clones, around 70% recorded once. Sequencing was carried out using PBMCs. The receptors here all came from a woman aged 70-85 years in good health and CMV-seropositive.

This clone turned up a few times. The V call is TRBV6-1, the J call TRBJ2-2; TRBD2 matches 10 bases. Germline loops: CDR1 MNHNS, CDR2 SASEGT. CDR3 length: 17 residues. V dropped 2 bases and J dropped 9; count of bases not matched to a gene: 12. CDR3 DNA: TGTGCCAGCAGTGAAAAAAGCGGGGGGGCCGACCCGAGGGAGCTGTTTTTT. It specifies CASSEKSGGADPRELFF.

The gene calls are TRBV6-5 and TRBJ1-5, with D hard to call. The V and J ends lost 6 bases and 2 bases respectively, with 8 bases between them. Germline V gene data show CDR1 as MNHEY and CDR2 as SVGAGI. CDR3 length: 13 residues. CDR3 DNA sequence: TGTGCCAGCAGAAGCACTGGCAATCAGCCCCAGCATTTT. Protein sequence: CASRSTGNQPQHF.

The chain combines TRBV6-1 with TRBJ1-5, with a tentative D call TRBD1 (6 bases). The CDR3 is made up of 13 amino acids. V shed 10 bases and J shed 0 bases, with 10 bases lying between them. CDR1 and CDR2 from the germline V gene are MNHNS and SASEGT. CDR3: CATDRYSNQPQHF. For the CDR3, the DNA is TGTGCCACCGACAGGTATAGCAATCAGCCCCAGCATTTT.

The V gene is TRBV5-8, the J gene TRBJ1-1; 7 nucleotides agree with TRBD1. The V segment lost 0 bases and the J segment 0 bases; nucleotides outside the gene matches: 5. This CDR3 contains 16 residues. Per the germline V gene, CDR1 is SGHTS and CDR2 is YDEGEE. This CDR3 is CASSLVAGGLNTEAFF. CDR3 DNA sequence: TGTGCCAGCAGCTTGGTGGCAGGGGGTTTGAACACTGAAGCTTTCTTT.

This clone has only a few counts. V usage is TRBV5-6 and J usage is TRBJ2-1, with a tentative D call TRBD2 (5 bases). Germline V gene sequence: CDR1 SGHDT, CDR2 YYEEEE. V was cut by 0 bases and J by 9 bases, with 7 bases left in between. CDR3 size: 12 residues. CDR3 in amino acids: CASSLVGGEQFF. CDR3 in DNA: TGTGCCAGCAGCTTGGTAGGAGGTGAGCAGTTCTTC.

This rearrangement joins TRBV13 to TRBJ2-1; D not resolved. Germline V gene sequence: CDR1 PRHDT, CDR2 FYEKMQ (reference sequence). The CDR3 consists of 14 residues. The V gene lost 0 bases and the J gene lost 5 bases, with 8 bases spanning the gap. The CDR3 DNA follows: TGTGCCAGCAGCTTAGGGCAGGCAAACAATGAGCAGTTCTTC. This encodes CASSLGQANNEQFF.

This clone appeared once. The V gene is TRBV6-6, the J gene TRBJ1-6, with D perhaps matching TRBD1 (5 bases). V was pared by 1 base and J by 8 bases, with 12 bases between. Germline CDR1 is MNHNY and CDR2 is SVGAGI (reference sequence). The CDR3 length is 15 residues. The CDR3 region has the DNA TGTGCCAGCAGTTACTTTGCGGGGACCGATTCACCCCTCCACTTT. Its translation: CASSYFAGTDSPLHF.

This chain uses TRBV6-5 with TRBJ2-7; 7 bases map to TRBD1. The CDR3 extends over 15 amino acids. Germline loops: CDR1 MNHEY, CDR2 SVGAGI. The junction had 8 bases not matched to a gene; V was cut back by 4 bases and J by 2 bases. The CDR3 loop reads CASSSSGTVTYEQYF. In nucleotides, the CDR3 is TGTGCCAGCAGTTCTTCCGGGACAGTGACCTACGAGCAGTACTTC.

The V call is TRBV5-1, the J call TRBJ1-5; perhaps TRBD1 as D (6 bases). Trimming cost V 0 bases and J 6 bases, with 7 bases left between them. The CDR3 covers 13 residues. CDR1 and CDR2 from the germline V gene are SGHRS and YFSETQ. CDR3 in DNA: TGCGCCAGCAGCTTGGCACAGGGTCAGCCCCAGCATTTT. Protein: CASSLAQGQPQHF.